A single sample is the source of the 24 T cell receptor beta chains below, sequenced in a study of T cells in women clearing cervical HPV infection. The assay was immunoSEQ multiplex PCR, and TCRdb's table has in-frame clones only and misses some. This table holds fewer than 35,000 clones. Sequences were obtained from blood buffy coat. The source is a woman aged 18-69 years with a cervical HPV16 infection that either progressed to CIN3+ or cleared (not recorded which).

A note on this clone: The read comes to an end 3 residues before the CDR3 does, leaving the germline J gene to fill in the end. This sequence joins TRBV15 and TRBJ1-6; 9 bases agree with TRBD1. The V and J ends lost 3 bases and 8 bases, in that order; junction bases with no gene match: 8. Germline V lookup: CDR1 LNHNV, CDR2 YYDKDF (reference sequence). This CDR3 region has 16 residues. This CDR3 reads CATSSLQGAPDSPLHF. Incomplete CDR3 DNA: TGTGCCACCAGCAGTCTACAGGGGGCGCCGGATTCACCC.

The part of the CDR3 DNA that was read is TGTGCCAGCAGTTTAAGCCCGACAGGTCAAGATTCACCC. Amino acids: CASSLSPTGQDSP. The full CDR3 is CASSLSPTGQDSPLHF. The chain joins TRBV27 to TRBJ1-6, with a weak D call TRBD1 (6 bases). The CDR3 is cut off 3 residues early in the read; its end comes from the germline J gene. Between the trimmed V and J ends, which lost 2 bases and 8 bases, there was a span of 16 bases. The CDR3 is 16 residues long. CDR1 MNHEY and CDR2 SMNVEV come from the germline V gene (reference sequence).

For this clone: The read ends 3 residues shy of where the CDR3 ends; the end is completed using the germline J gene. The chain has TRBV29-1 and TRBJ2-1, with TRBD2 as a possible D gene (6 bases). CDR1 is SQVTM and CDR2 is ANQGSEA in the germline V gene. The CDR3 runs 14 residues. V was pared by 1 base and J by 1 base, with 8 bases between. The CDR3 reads CSVEVLASYNEQFF. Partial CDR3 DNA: TGCAGCGTTGAAGTACTAGCTTCCTACAATGAG.

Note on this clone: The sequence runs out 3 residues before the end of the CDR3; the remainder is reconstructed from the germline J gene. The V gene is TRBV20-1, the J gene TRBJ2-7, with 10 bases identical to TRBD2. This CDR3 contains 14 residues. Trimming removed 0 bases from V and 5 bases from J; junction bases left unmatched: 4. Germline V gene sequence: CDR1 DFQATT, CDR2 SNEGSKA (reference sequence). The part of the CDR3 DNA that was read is TGCAGTGCTAGAGAAAGCGGGAGGGCCAACGAG. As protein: CSARESGRANE. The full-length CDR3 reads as CSARESGRANEQYF.

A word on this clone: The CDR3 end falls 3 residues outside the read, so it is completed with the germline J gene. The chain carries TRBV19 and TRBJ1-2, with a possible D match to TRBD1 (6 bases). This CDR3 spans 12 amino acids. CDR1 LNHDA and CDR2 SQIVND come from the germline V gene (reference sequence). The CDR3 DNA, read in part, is TGTGCCAGCACGAACAGGGCTAATGAC. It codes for CASTNRAND. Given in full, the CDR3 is CASTNRANDYTF.

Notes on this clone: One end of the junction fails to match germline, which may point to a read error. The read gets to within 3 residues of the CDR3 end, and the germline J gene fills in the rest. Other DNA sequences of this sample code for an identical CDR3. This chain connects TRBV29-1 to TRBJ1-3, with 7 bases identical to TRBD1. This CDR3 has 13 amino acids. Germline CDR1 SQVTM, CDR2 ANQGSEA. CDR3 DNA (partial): TGCAGCGGATTACAGGGGTCTACGGACACG. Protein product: CSGLQGSTDT. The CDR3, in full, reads CSGLQGSTDTIYF.

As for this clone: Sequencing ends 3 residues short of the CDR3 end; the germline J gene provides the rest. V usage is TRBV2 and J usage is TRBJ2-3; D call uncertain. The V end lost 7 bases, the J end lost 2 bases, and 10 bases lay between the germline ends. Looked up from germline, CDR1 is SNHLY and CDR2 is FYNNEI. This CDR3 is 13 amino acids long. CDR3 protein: CASKGGTTDTQYF. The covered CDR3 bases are TGTGCCAGCAAGGGTGGAACCACAGATACG.

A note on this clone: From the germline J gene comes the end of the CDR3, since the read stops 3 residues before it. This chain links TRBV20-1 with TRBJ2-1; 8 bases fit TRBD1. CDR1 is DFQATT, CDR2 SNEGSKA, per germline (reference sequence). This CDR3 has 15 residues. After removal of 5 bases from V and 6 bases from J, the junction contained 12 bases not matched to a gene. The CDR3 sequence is CSAPKQGVGGNEQFF. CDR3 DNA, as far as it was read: TGCAGTGCTCCTAAACAGGGGGTAGGGGGCAATGAG.

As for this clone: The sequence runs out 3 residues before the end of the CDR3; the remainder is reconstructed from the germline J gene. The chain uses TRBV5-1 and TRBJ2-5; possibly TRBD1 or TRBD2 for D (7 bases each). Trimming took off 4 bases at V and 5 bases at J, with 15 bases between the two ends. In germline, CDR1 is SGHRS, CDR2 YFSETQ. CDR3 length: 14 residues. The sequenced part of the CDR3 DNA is TGCGCCAGCAGCGCGACAGGGAGGGGGGAGACC. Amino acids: CASSATGRGET. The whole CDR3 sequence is CASSATGRGETQYF.

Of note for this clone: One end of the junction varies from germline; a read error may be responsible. The sequenced CDR3 bases are TGTGCCAGCAGCGAAGCCTGGCAGCCCCCGGGGAAG. It is translated as CASSEAWQPPGK. The entire CDR3 sequence reads CASSEAWQPPGKLFF. The chain carries TRBV6-1 and TRBJ2-2; D may be TRBD2 (5 bases). The read halts 3 residues ahead of the CDR3 end, with the missing end drawn from the germline J gene. The germline gives CDR1 MNHNS, CDR2 SASEGT. This CDR3 is 15 amino acids long.

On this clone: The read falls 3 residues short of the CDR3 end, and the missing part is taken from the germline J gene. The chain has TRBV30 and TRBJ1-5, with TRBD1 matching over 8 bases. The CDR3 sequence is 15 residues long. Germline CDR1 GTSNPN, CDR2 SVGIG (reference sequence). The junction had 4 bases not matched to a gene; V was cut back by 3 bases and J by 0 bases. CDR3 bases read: TGTGCCTGGAGGTCGACAGGGGCTAGCAATCAGCCC. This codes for CAWRSTGASNQP. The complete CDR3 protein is CAWRSTGASNQPQHF.

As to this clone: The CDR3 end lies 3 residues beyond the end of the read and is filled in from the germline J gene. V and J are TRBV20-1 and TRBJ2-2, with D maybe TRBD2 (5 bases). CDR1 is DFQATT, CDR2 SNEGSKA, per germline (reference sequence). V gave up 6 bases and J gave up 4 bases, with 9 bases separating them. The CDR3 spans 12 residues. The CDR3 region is CSAPSRTGELFF. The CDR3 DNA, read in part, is TGCAGTGCCCCTAGCCGCACCGGGGAG.

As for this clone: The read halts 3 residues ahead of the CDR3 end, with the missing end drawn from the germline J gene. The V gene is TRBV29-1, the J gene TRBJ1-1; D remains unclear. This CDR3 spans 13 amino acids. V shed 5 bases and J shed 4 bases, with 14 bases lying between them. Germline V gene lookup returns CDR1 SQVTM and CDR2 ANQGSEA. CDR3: CSVCRVAGTEAFF. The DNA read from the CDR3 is TGCAGCGTTTGTAGGGTTGCGGGCACTGAA.

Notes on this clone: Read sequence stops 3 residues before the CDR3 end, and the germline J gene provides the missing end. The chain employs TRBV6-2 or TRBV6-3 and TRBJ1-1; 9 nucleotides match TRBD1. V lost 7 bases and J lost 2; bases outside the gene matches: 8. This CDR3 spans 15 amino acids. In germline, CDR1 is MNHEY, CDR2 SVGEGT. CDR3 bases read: TGTGCCAGCACTGAGACAGGGGGAAGAAACACTGAA. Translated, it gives CASTETGGRNTE. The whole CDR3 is CASTETGGRNTEAFF.

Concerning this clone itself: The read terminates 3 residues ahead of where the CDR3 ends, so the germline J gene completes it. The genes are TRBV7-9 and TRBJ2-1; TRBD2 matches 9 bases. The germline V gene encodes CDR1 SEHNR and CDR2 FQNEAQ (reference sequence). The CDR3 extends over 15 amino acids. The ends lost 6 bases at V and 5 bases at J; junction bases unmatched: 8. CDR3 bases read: TGTGCCAGCAGGGCGGGCGGGGGGGTCCACAATGAG. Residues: CASRAGGGVHNE. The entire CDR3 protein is CASRAGGGVHNEQFF. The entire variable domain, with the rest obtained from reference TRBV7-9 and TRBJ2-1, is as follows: DTGVSQNPRHKITKRGQNVTFRCDPISEHNRLYWYRQTLGQGPEFLTYFQNEAQLEKSRLLSDRFSAERPKGSFSTLEIQRTEQGDSAMYLCASRAGGGVHNEQFFGPGTRLTVL.

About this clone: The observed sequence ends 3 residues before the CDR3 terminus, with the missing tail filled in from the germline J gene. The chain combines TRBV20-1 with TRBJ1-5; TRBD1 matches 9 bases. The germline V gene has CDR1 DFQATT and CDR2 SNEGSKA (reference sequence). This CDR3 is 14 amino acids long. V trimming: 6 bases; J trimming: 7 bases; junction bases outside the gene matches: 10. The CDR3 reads CSASQGASFQPQHF. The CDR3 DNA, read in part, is TGCAGTGCCTCACAGGGGGCGAGTTTCCAGCCC.

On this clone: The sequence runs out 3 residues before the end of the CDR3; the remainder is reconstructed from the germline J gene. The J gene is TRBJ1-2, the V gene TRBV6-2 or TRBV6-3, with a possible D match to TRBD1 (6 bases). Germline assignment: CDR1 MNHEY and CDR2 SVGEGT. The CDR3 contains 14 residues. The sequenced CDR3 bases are TGTGCCAGCAGTTACTCCGGGACACCGTTGACC. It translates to CASSYSGTPLT. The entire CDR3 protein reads CASSYSGTPLTYTF.

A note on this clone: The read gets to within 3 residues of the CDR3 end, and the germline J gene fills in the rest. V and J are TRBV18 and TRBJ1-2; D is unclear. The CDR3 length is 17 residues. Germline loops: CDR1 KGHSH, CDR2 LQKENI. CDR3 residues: CASSPTSGLQLFYDYTF. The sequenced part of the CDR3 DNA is TGTGCCAGCTCACCAACCAGCGGGCTTCAACTTTTCTACGAC.

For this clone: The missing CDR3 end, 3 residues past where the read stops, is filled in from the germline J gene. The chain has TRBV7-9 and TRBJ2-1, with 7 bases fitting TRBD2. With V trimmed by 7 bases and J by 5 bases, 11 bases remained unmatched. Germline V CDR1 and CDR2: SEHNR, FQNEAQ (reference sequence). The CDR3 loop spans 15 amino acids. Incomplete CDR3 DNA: TGTGCCAGCAAACTACTAGCGTACCTAAACAATGAG. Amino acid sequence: CASKLLAYLNNE. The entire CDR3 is CASKLLAYLNNEQFF.

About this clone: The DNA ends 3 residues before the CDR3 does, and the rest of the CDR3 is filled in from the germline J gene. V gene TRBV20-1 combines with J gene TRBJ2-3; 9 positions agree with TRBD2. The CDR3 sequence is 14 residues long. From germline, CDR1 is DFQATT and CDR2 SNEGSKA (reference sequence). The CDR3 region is CSANLASGIQTQYF. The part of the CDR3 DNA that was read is TGCAGTGCTAATTTGGCTAGCGGGATACAGACG.

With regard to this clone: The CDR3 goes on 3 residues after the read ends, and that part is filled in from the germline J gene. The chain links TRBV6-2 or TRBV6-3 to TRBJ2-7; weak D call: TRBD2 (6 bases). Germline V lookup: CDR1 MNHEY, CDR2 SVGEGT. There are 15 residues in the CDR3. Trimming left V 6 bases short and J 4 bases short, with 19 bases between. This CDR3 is CASSPRLGRAYEQYF. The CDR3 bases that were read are TGTGCCAGCAGCCCCCGACTAGGCCGGGCATACGAG.

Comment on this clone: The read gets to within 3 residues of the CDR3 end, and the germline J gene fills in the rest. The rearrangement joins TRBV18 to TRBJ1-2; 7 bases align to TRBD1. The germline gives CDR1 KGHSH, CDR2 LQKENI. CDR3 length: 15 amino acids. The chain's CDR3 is CASSPWDSDSYDYTF. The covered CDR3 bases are TGTGCCAGCTCACCGTGGGACAGCGATTCCTACGAC.

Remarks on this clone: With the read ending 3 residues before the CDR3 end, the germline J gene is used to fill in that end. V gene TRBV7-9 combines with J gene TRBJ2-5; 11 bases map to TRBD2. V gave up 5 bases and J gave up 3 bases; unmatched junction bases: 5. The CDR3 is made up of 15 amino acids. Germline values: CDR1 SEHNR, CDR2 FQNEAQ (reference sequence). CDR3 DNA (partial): TGTGCCAGCAGCCCCTTACTAGCGGGGGAAGAGACC. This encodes CASSPLLAGEET. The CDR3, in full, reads CASSPLLAGEETQYF.

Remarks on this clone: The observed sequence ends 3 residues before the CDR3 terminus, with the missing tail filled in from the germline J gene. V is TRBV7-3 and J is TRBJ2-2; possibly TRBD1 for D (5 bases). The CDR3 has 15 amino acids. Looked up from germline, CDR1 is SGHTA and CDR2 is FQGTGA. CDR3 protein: CASSPILSGANVLFF. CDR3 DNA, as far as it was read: TGTGCCAGCAGCCCAATTCTCTCTGGGGCCAACGTG.